The 28 T cell receptor beta chains presented below share a single source sample, sequenced in a study of cytomegalovirus exposure and HLA in healthy donors. The PCR used 60 Vbeta and 13 Jbeta primers. Sequencing was performed with immunoSEQ multiplex PCR; in TCRdb, only in-frame clones are kept and a portion is missing. The top ten clones hold 3.8% of a sample with approximately 110,000 clones, 60% to 70% of them seen once. The sample was PBMCs. All receptors come from a man aged 30-40 years in good health and CMV-seropositive.

V gene TRBV5-1 combines with J gene TRBJ2-3; 10 nucleotides align to TRBD2. This CDR3 spans 16 amino acids. CDR1 SGHRS and CDR2 YFSETQ come from the germline V gene. V shed 5 bases and J 6 bases; nucleotides not matched to a gene: 12. CDR3 region: CASSFAGAGGPDTQYF. The CDR3 bases are TGCGCCAGCAGTTTTGCCGGAGCGGGGGGGCCGGATACGCAGTATTTT.

The J gene is TRBJ2-3, the V gene TRBV5-1, with D possibly matching TRBD1 (6 bases). V lost 5 bases to trimming and J lost 0 bases, with 13 bases between them. The CDR3 is 15 amino acids. Germline CDR1 reads SGHRS; CDR2 reads YFSETQ. The CDR3 bases are TGCGCCAGCAGGCGTGTGGGGGCCAGCACAGATACGCAGTATTTT. It is translated as CASRRVGASTDTQYF.

The V and J genes are TRBV7-2 and TRBJ2-6, with D maybe TRBD1 (5 bases). The CDR3 is 16 amino acids. Germline values: CDR1 SGHTA, CDR2 FQGNSA. V was clipped by 1 base and J by 0 bases, with 7 bases between them. Written as DNA, the CDR3 is TGTGCCAGCAGCTTAGGCCAGGGCTCTGGGGCCAACGTCCTGACTTTC. It encodes CASSLGQGSGANVLTF.

Of note for this clone: Its ends do not fully match the called genes, so a read error is possible. This sequence joins TRBV7-7 and TRBJ2-5; TRBD2 aligns across 8 bases. Germline V CDR1 and CDR2: SSHAT, FNYEAQ (reference sequence). The CDR3 covers 16 residues. As DNA, the CDR3 is TGTGCTAGCAGCTCCGGGAGGCTAGCGGGCGGAGAGACCCAGTACTTC. Translating gives CASSSGRLAGGETQYF.

V usage is TRBV13 and J usage is TRBJ2-1; 9 positions match TRBD2. V dropped 10 bases and J dropped 9; count of bases not matched to a gene: 16. The CDR3 has 15 residues. The germline V gene has CDR1 PRHDT and CDR2 FYEKMQ (reference sequence). DNA of the CDR3: TGTGCCACATTCACGACTGGGCGGGGGGGCGGTGAGCAGTTCTTC. This codes for CATFTTGRGGGEQFF.

The chain uses TRBV5-6 and TRBJ2-7; no firm D call. V dropped 0 bases and J dropped 7 bases, with 17 bases sitting between them. Germline CDR1 and CDR2: SGHDT and YYEEEE. CDR3 length equals 15 residues. The CDR3 nucleotides read TGTGCCAGCAGCTTGGTTCCTAGACCTTACTCGGAGCAGTACTTC. Amino acid sequence: CASSLVPRPYSEQYF.

The rearrangement links TRBV19 to TRBJ2-5; 8 bases are a match to TRBD2. Germline assignment: CDR1 LNHDA and CDR2 SQIVND (reference sequence). The CDR3 is 15 amino acids. The ends lost 4 bases at V and 6 bases at J; junction bases unmatched: 10. CDR3 protein: CASSTGGADSKTQYF. The CDR3 DNA reads as TGTGCCAGTAGTACCGGGGGGGCCGATTCAAAGACCCAGTACTTC.

The chain links TRBV20-1 to TRBJ2-1; D remains ambiguous. The CDR3 has 10 residues. Trimming took 3 bases from V and 5 from J, leaving 2 bases between them. From germline, CDR1 is DFQATT and CDR2 SNEGSKA (reference sequence). CDR3: CSASNNEQFF. CDR3 sequence (DNA): TGCAGTGCTAGCAACAATGAGCAGTTCTTC.

The chain carries TRBV2 and TRBJ1-1; 7 nucleotides match TRBD1. Unmatched junction bases numbered 6, after V lost 4 bases and J lost 1 base. The germline V gene encodes CDR1 SNHLY and CDR2 FYNNEI. The length of the CDR3 is 15 residues. The CDR3 bases are TGTGCCAGCAGTGGTGCAGGGGGTTCGAACACTGAAGCTTTCTTT. Its translation: CASSGAGGSNTEAFF.

This rearrangement joins TRBV4-2 to TRBJ2-3, with D tentatively TRBD1 (6 bases). This CDR3 contains 15 residues. V was trimmed by 11 bases and J by 0 bases, leaving 18 bases between them. Germline values: CDR1 LGHNA, CDR2 YNFKEQ. The CDR3 reads CASAPGQMSTDTQYF. The CDR3 nucleotides read TGTGCCTCAGCCCCGGGACAAATGAGCACAGATACGCAGTATTTT.

The gene calls are TRBV6-5 and TRBJ2-5; 7 bases match TRBD2. This CDR3 is 15 amino acids long. Per the germline V gene, CDR1 is MNHEY and CDR2 is SVGAGI. The trim removed 4 bases at V and 4 bases at J, leaving 9 bases unmatched. The DNA for the CDR3 is TGTGCCAGCAGTTCCGGGGACTATGGGCCAGAGACCCAGTACTTC. It encodes CASSSGDYGPETQYF.

This clone was picked up a small number of times. The V gene is TRBV5-8, the J gene TRBJ2-7; D gene ambiguous. Deletions cut 4 bases from V and 4 bases from J, with 9 bases between. Germline loops: CDR1 SGHTS, CDR2 YDEGEE. The CDR3 runs to 12 residues. The CDR3 nucleotides are TGTGCCAGCAGCCTTGACACATACGAGCAGTACTTC. The encoded protein is CASSLDTYEQYF.

This clone came up a few times. The chain joins TRBV5-1 to TRBJ2-7; 10 positions agree with TRBD1. Looked up from germline, CDR1 is SGHRS and CDR2 is YFSETQ. The CDR3 has 18 residues. J lost 2 bases, V lost 2 bases, and 13 bases had no gene match. CDR3 in amino acids: CASSLLTGGALDPYEQYF. CDR3 sequence (DNA): TGCGCCAGCAGCTTACTGACAGGGGGCGCTTTGGATCCCTACGAGCAGTACTTC. The full variable domain, in which reference TRBV5-1 and TRBJ2-7 provide the parts outside the CDR3, is KAGVTQTPRYLIKTRGQQVTLSCSPISGHRSVSWYQQTPGQGLQFLFEYFSETQRNKGNFPGRFSGRQFSNSRSEMNVSTLELGDSALYLCASSLLTGGALDPYEQYFGPGTRLTVT.

The genes are TRBV7-2 and TRBJ2-1, with D tentatively TRBD1 (6 bases). V lost 1 base and J lost 4, with 14 bases in between. Germline CDR1 reads SGHTA; CDR2 reads FQGNSA. The CDR3 length is 16 residues. For the CDR3, the DNA is TGTGCCAGCAGCTTAGACGGACAGATGACTTACAATGAGCAGTTCTTC. This translates into CASSLDGQMTYNEQFF. Variable domain in full (rest from reference TRBV7-2 and TRBJ2-1): GAGVSQSPSNKVTEKGKDVELRCDPISGHTALYWYRQSLGQGLEFLIYFQGNSAPDKSGLPSDRFSAERTGGSVSTLTIQRTQQEDSAVYLCASSLDGQMTYNEQFFGPGTRLTVL.

This clone was found a few times. The rearrangement joins TRBV27 to TRBJ2-7; 10 nucleotides line up with TRBD1. Germline V CDR1 and CDR2: MNHEY, SMNVEV (reference sequence). This CDR3 has 16 amino acids. J gave up 4 bases and V 6 bases, and 12 bases lay outside the gene matches. The CDR3 region is CASRPNRQGARYEQYF. The CDR3 nucleotides read TGTGCCAGCAGGCCAAACCGACAGGGGGCTCGGTACGAGCAGTACTTC.

J is TRBJ2-5 and V is TRBV5-4; TRBD1 agrees at 7 bases. The CDR3 loop spans 15 amino acids. The ends lost 4 bases at V and 5 bases at J; junction bases unmatched: 11. Looked up from germline, CDR1 is SGHNT and CDR2 is YYREEE (reference sequence). The CDR3 loop is CASSSQTGTRETQYF. DNA for the CDR3: TGTGCCAGCAGCAGCCAGACAGGGACAAGGGAGACCCAGTACTTC.

V usage is TRBV6-1 and J usage is TRBJ1-2; tentative D call: TRBD1 (6 bases). V dropped 4 bases and J dropped 2 bases, with 8 bases sitting between them. The germline gives CDR1 MNHNS, CDR2 SASEGT. This CDR3 has 13 residues. CDR3 nucleotide sequence: TGTGCCAGCAGTGTTACAGGGAACTATGGCTACACCTTC. Protein: CASSVTGNYGYTF.

The table lists this clone with a few counts. The rearrangement links TRBV11-2 to TRBJ2-5, with TRBD2 matching 7 bases. Germline CDR1 and CDR2: SGHAT and FQNNGV. J was trimmed by 6 bases and V by 1 base; bases with no gene match: 5. The CDR3 length is 14 residues. The CDR3 nucleotides read TGTGCCAGCAGCTTAGGGACTAGTGGCAAGACCCAGTACTTC. Encoded protein: CASSLGTSGKTQYF.

The chain combines TRBV6-5 with TRBJ1-6; 7 bases agree with TRBD1. CDR1 MNHEY and CDR2 SVGAGI come from the germline V gene. This CDR3 region has 14 residues. V was clipped by 6 bases and J by 9 bases; unmatched bases: 8. The CDR3 is CASSRDSSGSPLHF. The CDR3 DNA sequence: TGTGCCAGCAGCCGGGACAGTTCGGGTTCACCCCTCCACTTT.

The CDR3 DNA reads TGTGCCAGCAGTTTTGTAGGACAGGGCCAAGAGACCCAGTACTTC. Encoded protein: CASSFVGQGQETQYF. The chain combines TRBV27 with TRBJ2-5; 8 nucleotides agree with TRBD1. Germline V gives CDR1 MNHEY, CDR2 SMNVEV (reference sequence). This CDR3 region has 15 residues. Trimming cost V 3 bases and J 1 base; bases outside gene matches: 4.

This chain connects TRBV11-3 to TRBJ2-1; the D gene is possibly TRBD1 (6 bases). Germline V gene data show CDR1 as SGHNT and CDR2 as YENEEA. The V and J ends lost 6 bases and 5 bases respectively, with 14 bases between them. There are 14 residues in the CDR3. The CDR3 coding sequence is TGTGCCAGCAGTTCCTGGGACACCAACAATGAGCAGTTCTTC. The encoded protein is CASSSWDTNNEQFF.

The CDR3: CASSLVSGGADTQYF. As DNA, the CDR3 is TGTGCCAGCAGCTTGGTAAGCGGGGGAGCGGATACGCAGTATTTT. The V and J genes are TRBV5-6 and TRBJ2-3; 8 nucleotides line up with TRBD2. The germline V gene has CDR1 SGHDT and CDR2 YYEEEE. The length of the CDR3 is 15 residues. Trimming removed 0 bases from V and 6 bases from J; junction bases left unmatched: 6.

CDR3 region: CASSYLVRGGRGDTQYF. CDR3 in DNA: TGTGCCAGCAGTTATCTCGTGCGGGGGGGCCGTGGAGATACGCAGTATTTT. This chain joins TRBV7-9 and TRBJ2-3; 9 positions match TRBD2. The CDR3 extends over 17 amino acids. The germline V gene encodes CDR1 SEHNR and CDR2 FQNEAQ (reference sequence). Unmatched junction bases numbered 15, after V lost 6 bases and J lost 5 bases.

This chain connects TRBV7-2 to TRBJ1-5; maybe TRBD1 (5 bases). The CDR3 consists of 13 residues. The V gene's germline CDR1 is SGHTA and CDR2 FQGNSA. V lost 1 base and J 10 bases, leaving 11 bases between the germline ends. The CDR3 reads CASSLVQDNPQHF. DNA of the CDR3: TGTGCCAGCAGCTTAGTACAGGATAACCCCCAGCATTTT.

This clone has a handful of counts. V usage is TRBV11-3 and J usage is TRBJ2-5, with D maybe TRBD1 (6 bases). Germline assignment: CDR1 SGHNT and CDR2 YENEEA. Trimming took off 5 bases at V and 1 base at J, with 14 bases between the two ends. This CDR3 spans 15 amino acids. The CDR3 DNA reads as TGTGCCAGCAGCACCCTAGAGGACAGCCAAGAGACCCAGTACTTC. It yields the protein CASSTLEDSQETQYF. Complete variable domain (other parts from reference TRBV11-3 and TRBJ2-5): EAGVVQSPRYKIIEKKQPVAFWCNPISGHNTLYWYLQNLGQGPELLIRYENEEAVDDSQLPKDRFSAERLKGVDSTLKIQPAELGDSAVYLCASSTLEDSQETQYFGPGTRLLVL.

The chain employs TRBV4-1 and TRBJ2-2; 13 bases fit TRBD2. V was pared by 4 bases and J by 1 base, with 3 bases of the junction left unmatched. In germline, CDR1 is MGHRA, CDR2 YSYEKL. CDR3 length equals 17 residues. CDR3 nucleotides: TGCGCCAGCAGCCTGACTAGCGGGGGGAGGAACACCGGGGAGCTGTTTTTT. It specifies CASSLTSGGRNTGELFF.

The CDR3 DNA sequence: TGTGCCAGTAGTAGAGACTTCTATGGCTACACCTTC. It is translated as CASSRDFYGYTF. V gene TRBV19 combines with J gene TRBJ1-2, with unresolved D. V lost 4 bases and J 4 bases, leaving 7 bases between the germline ends. CDR1 and CDR2 from the germline V gene are LNHDA and SQIVND (reference sequence). The CDR3 length is 12 residues.

The chain links TRBV11-2 to TRBJ1-3, with D tentatively TRBD1 (5 bases). V lost 4 bases, J lost 0 bases, and 7 bases lay in between. CDR3 size: 14 residues. Germline assignment: CDR1 SGHAT and CDR2 FQNNGV. The CDR3 nucleotides are TGTGCCAGCAGCTGGGGCTACTCTGGAAACACCATATATTTT. Amino acid sequence: CASSWGYSGNTIYF.